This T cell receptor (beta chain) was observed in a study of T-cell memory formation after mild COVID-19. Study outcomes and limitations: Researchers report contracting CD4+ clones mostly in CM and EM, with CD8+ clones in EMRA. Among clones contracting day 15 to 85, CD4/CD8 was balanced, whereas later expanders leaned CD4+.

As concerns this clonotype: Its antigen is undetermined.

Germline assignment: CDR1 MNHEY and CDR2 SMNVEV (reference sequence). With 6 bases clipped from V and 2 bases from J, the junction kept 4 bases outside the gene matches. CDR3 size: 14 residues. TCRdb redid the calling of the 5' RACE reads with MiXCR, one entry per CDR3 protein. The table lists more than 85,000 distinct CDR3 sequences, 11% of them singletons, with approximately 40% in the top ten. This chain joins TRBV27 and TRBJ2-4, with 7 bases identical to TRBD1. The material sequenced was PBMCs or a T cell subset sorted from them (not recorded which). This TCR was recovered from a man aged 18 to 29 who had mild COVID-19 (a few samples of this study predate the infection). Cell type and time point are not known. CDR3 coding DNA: TGTGCCAGCAGCCAACAGGGGACCAAAAACATTCAGTACTTC. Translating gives CASSQQGTKNIQYF.